The rows below give T cell receptor beta chains drawn from one sample of a study of radiotherapy plus CTLA-4 blockade in lung cancer. Only in-frame clones appear in the TCRdb table, and some are missing; sequencing was by immunoSEQ multiplex PCR. The sample lists 35,000 to 50,000 clones; 73% were seen once. The source was peripheral blood, collected from a patient treated with radiotherapy plus ipilimumab. These receptors came from a human donor with non-small cell lung cancer who had a complete response to radiotherapy plus ipilimumab. CDR3s include the opening cysteine and the closing phenylalanine or tryptophan. Fields, in order: CDR3 DNA, CDR3 protein, V gene, J gene, D gene, clone size. D genes are given only for firm matches. Clone size is given for some rows only: seen once, a few or many times, or a class if the clone is expanded.

CDR3 DNA: TGCACCAGCAGCCCGATCGGGACTAGCGGGAGCTCCTTGAGTGGTGAGACCCAGTACTTC; CDR3 protein: CTSSPIGTSGSSLSGETQYF; V gene: TRBV1; J gene: TRBJ2-5; D gene: -; clone size: -
CDR3 DNA: TGTGCCAGCCGTGCGACTAGCGGATACAATGAGCAGTTCTTC; CDR3 protein: CASRATSGYNEQFF; V gene: TRBV6-6; J gene: TRBJ2-1; D gene: TRBD2; clone size: -
CDR3 DNA: TGTGCCAGCAGCTTAGGAGGTGGCGGGAATCAGCCCCAGCATTTT; CDR3 protein: CASSLGGGGNQPQHF; V gene: TRBV7-2; J gene: TRBJ1-5; D gene: -; clone size: -
CDR3 DNA: TGTGCCACCAGCAGAGTCGAGGGTTTGGAGACCCAGTACTTC; CDR3 protein: CATSRVEGLETQYF; V gene: TRBV15; J gene: TRBJ2-5; D gene: -; clone size: once
CDR3 DNA: TGTGCCAGCAGGGAGACAGGCCCTAATGAAAAACTGTTTTTT; CDR3 protein: CASRETGPNEKLFF; V gene: TRBV6-1; J gene: TRBJ1-4; D gene: -; clone size: -
CDR3 DNA: TGTGCCAGCAGTGGAGGGACAGAGTTAGCTAACTATGGCTACACCTTC; CDR3 protein: CASSGGTELANYGYTF; V gene: TRBV28; J gene: TRBJ1-2; D gene: TRBD1; clone size: -
CDR3 DNA: TGTGCCAGTAGTATGAGCCGGGTATACGATCAGCCCCAGCATTTT; CDR3 protein: CASSMSRVYDQPQHF; V gene: TRBV19; J gene: TRBJ1-5; D gene: -; clone size: -
CDR3 DNA: TGTGCCAGCAGGCCCGGGACAGCAACCCCGAACACTGAAGCTTTCTTT; CDR3 protein: CASRPGTATPNTEAFF; V gene: TRBV2; J gene: TRBJ1-1; D gene: TRBD1; clone size: -
CDR3 DNA: TGTGCCAGCAGTTTAGCAGGGGGCGCGAACACTGAAGCTTTCTTT; CDR3 protein: CASSLAGGANTEAFF; V gene: TRBV28; J gene: TRBJ1-1; D gene: TRBD1; clone size: -
CDR3 DNA: TGCGCCAGCAGTGGGGGACAGGGGGCCTCCGGGGAGCTGTTTTTT; CDR3 protein: CASSGGQGASGELFF; V gene: TRBV10-1; J gene: TRBJ2-2; D gene: TRBD1; clone size: -
CDR3 DNA: TGTGCCAGCTCAGAAAAGGACAGAGGCTCTGGAAACACCATATATTTT; CDR3 protein: CASSEKDRGSGNTIYF; V gene: TRBV18; J gene: TRBJ1-3; D gene: -; clone size: -
CDR3 DNA: TGTGCCAGTAGTACCGAACCTGACAGGTCGTGGTATGGCTACACCTTC; CDR3 protein: CASSTEPDRSWYGYTF; V gene: TRBV19; J gene: TRBJ1-2; D gene: -; clone size: -
CDR3 DNA: TGTGCCAGCAGCCCATATAGCGGGAGCTTTACCTACGAGCAGTACTTC; CDR3 protein: CASSPYSGSFTYEQYF; V gene: TRBV27; J gene: TRBJ2-7; D gene: TRBD2; clone size: once
CDR3 DNA: TGTGCCAGCAGTTTTGGGGAGGTGGGGCCCCAGCATTTT; CDR3 protein: CASSFGEVGPQHF; V gene: TRBV28; J gene: TRBJ1-5; D gene: -; clone size: -
CDR3 DNA: TGTGCCAGCAGTTCCCACAGGGGCAACTCACCCCTCCACTTT; CDR3 protein: CASSSHRGNSPLHF; V gene: TRBV6-5; J gene: TRBJ1-6; D gene: TRBD1; clone size: -
CDR3 DNA: TGTGCCAGCAGTAGAGGGACACGGGGCTACAATGAGCAGTTCTTC; CDR3 protein: CASSRGTRGYNEQFF; V gene: TRBV6-1; J gene: TRBJ2-1; D gene: -; clone size: -
CDR3 DNA: TGTGCCAGCAGGGAAACGAGCGGGACGGAAGCTTTCTTT; CDR3 protein: CASRETSGTEAFF; V gene: TRBV6-6; J gene: TRBJ1-1; D gene: -; clone size: -
CDR3 DNA: TGTGCCAGTAGTATTGCAGGGTTAGGCACTGAAGCTTTCTTT; CDR3 protein: CASSIAGLGTEAFF; V gene: TRBV19; J gene: TRBJ1-1; D gene: -; clone size: few
CDR3 DNA: TGTGCCAGCAGCCTGGGACAGGGAAGAGGCTACACCTTC; CDR3 protein: CASSLGQGRGYTF; V gene: TRBV7-2; J gene: TRBJ1-2; D gene: TRBD1; clone size: -
CDR3 DNA: TGTGCCAGCAGCAACTCACAGGCCCTCGCTAATCAGCCCCAGCATTTT; CDR3 protein: CASSNSQALANQPQHF; V gene: TRBV6-6; J gene: TRBJ1-5; D gene: -; clone size: -
CDR3 DNA: TGTGCCAGCAGCAGACGACCGGCCCTTGCGGGGAGGGGGGAGTGGTCCTACAATGAGCAGTTCTTC; CDR3 protein: CASSRRPALAGRGEWSYNEQFF; V gene: TRBV9; J gene: TRBJ2-1; D gene: -; clone size: once
CDR3 DNA: TGTGCCAGCAGTTACTCGAGGGACAGAGCTAACTATGGCTACACCTTC; CDR3 protein: CASSYSRDRANYGYTF; V gene: TRBV6-5; J gene: TRBJ1-2; D gene: TRBD1; clone size: -
CDR3 DNA: TGTGCCAGCAGTTACGGACAGGATCGAGGCTACACCTTC; CDR3 protein: CASSYGQDRGYTF; V gene: TRBV6-5; J gene: TRBJ1-2; D gene: TRBD1; clone size: -
CDR3 DNA: TGCGCCAGCAGCCCGCGGGGGACCTCTATGCCCACAGATACGCAGTATTTT; CDR3 protein: CASSPRGTSMPTDTQYF; V gene: TRBV5-1; J gene: TRBJ2-3; D gene: TRBD2; clone size: -
CDR3 DNA: TGTGCCAGCAGCTTAGCACAGGCCTACGAGCAGTACTTC; CDR3 protein: CASSLAQAYEQYF; V gene: TRBV11-2; J gene: TRBJ2-7; D gene: -; clone size: -
CDR3 DNA: TGCAGCGTTGGAACTACGGGGCCCCAGCATTTT; CDR3 protein: CSVGTTGPQHF; V gene: TRBV29-1; J gene: TRBJ1-5; D gene: -; clone size: -
CDR3 DNA: TGCGCCAGCAGCTTGCAGGTACATCTCTCAGACACTGAAGCTTTCTTT; CDR3 protein: CASSLQVHLSDTEAFF; V gene: TRBV5-1; J gene: TRBJ1-1; D gene: -; clone size: -
CDR3 DNA: TGCGCCAGCAGCCAAGATCCGACTAAGCCCCAGCATTTT; CDR3 protein: CASSQDPTKPQHF; V gene: TRBV4-3; J gene: TRBJ1-5; D gene: -; clone size: -
CDR3 DNA: TGTGCCAGTAGTCAGACTGGCTACGAGCAGTACTTC; CDR3 protein: CASSQTGYEQYF; V gene: TRBV19; J gene: TRBJ2-7; D gene: -; clone size: -
CDR3 DNA: TGTGCCAGAAGCTGCCCGGACAGGGTTAAGCAAGAGACCCAGTACTTC; CDR3 protein: CARSCPDRVKQETQYF; V gene: TRBV5-3; J gene: TRBJ2-5; D gene: TRBD1; clone size: -
CDR3 DNA: TGCGCCAGCAGCCTGAATCTTGGACAGGGGGTCCAAGATACGCAGTATTTT; CDR3 protein: CASSLNLGQGVQDTQYF; V gene: TRBV4-3; J gene: TRBJ2-3; D gene: TRBD1; clone size: -
CDR3 DNA: TGTGCCAGCAGCACCGGACAGGGGGATAGGCACGAGCAGTACTTC; CDR3 protein: CASSTGQGDRHEQYF; V gene: TRBV6-1; J gene: TRBJ2-7; D gene: TRBD1; clone size: -
CDR3 DNA: TGTGCCAGCAGCTTAGGGCGGGGTACTGGAAACACCATATATTTT; CDR3 protein: CASSLGRGTGNTIYF; V gene: TRBV7-8; J gene: TRBJ1-3; D gene: -; clone size: -
CDR3 DNA: TGTGCCAGCAGCCTCCTCCGACAGCGATCGAACACCGGGGAGCTGTTTTTT; CDR3 protein: CASSLLRQRSNTGELFF; V gene: TRBV2; J gene: TRBJ2-2; D gene: -; clone size: -
CDR3 DNA: TGTGCCAGCAGTTACTATGGCACCAAGAACACTGAAGCTTTCTTT; CDR3 protein: CASSYYGTKNTEAFF; V gene: TRBV6-6; J gene: TRBJ1-1; D gene: -; clone size: few
CDR3 DNA: TGTGCCAGCTCGGTCCAGGGACTGGATGGCTACACCTTC; CDR3 protein: CASSVQGLDGYTF; V gene: TRBV6-1; J gene: TRBJ1-2; D gene: -; clone size: -
CDR3 DNA: TGTGCCAGCAGCGGAATAGACAGGGGATGGAATGGCTACACCTTC; CDR3 protein: CASSGIDRGWNGYTF; V gene: TRBV5-8; J gene: TRBJ1-2; D gene: TRBD1; clone size: -
CDR3 DNA: TGTGCCAGCAGCTCATCCGGGACAGTTCCCGGGGAGCTGTTTTTT; CDR3 protein: CASSSSGTVPGELFF; V gene: TRBV14; J gene: TRBJ2-2; D gene: TRBD1; clone size: -
CDR3 DNA: TGTGCCAGCAGCGACTGGACAGGGAGGGATGGCTACACCTTC; CDR3 protein: CASSDWTGRDGYTF; V gene: TRBV5-4; J gene: TRBJ1-2; D gene: TRBD1; clone size: -
CDR3 DNA: TGCGCCAGCAGCCAAGATGTGGTCGACAGCTCCTATAATTCACCCCTCCACTTT; CDR3 protein: CASSQDVVDSSYNSPLHF; V gene: TRBV4-1; J gene: TRBJ1-6; D gene: -; clone size: -
CDR3 DNA: TGTGCCAGCAGCGCTATGGACAGGGCCACCGGGGAGCTGTTTTTT; CDR3 protein: CASSAMDRATGELFF; V gene: TRBV5-4; J gene: TRBJ2-2; D gene: TRBD1; clone size: -
CDR3 DNA: TGTGCCAGCAGCCTCCTCGGAACGGGAGAGACCCAGTACTTC; CDR3 protein: CASSLLGTGETQYF; V gene: TRBV9; J gene: TRBJ2-5; D gene: -; clone size: -
CDR3 DNA: TGTGCCTGGAGTTTAGGTGGGGGCAACTATGGCTACACCTTC; CDR3 protein: CAWSLGGGNYGYTF; V gene: TRBV30; J gene: TRBJ1-2; D gene: -; clone size: -
CDR3 DNA: TGTGCCAGCAGCTCTTCCACTCCCAATGAGCAGTTCTTC; CDR3 protein: CASSSSTPNEQFF; V gene: TRBV7-3; J gene: TRBJ2-1; D gene: -; clone size: -
CDR3 DNA: TGTGCCAGCACCCAAATTCGGGGCTACACCTTC; CDR3 protein: CASTQIRGYTF; V gene: TRBV2; J gene: TRBJ1-2; D gene: -; clone size: -
CDR3 DNA: TGTGCCAGCAGCTTGGCGGGGATCGGCACCGGGGAGCTGTTTTTT; CDR3 protein: CASSLAGIGTGELFF; V gene: TRBV5-6; J gene: TRBJ2-2; D gene: -; clone size: -
CDR3 DNA: TGTGCCATCAGGGACAGTAACTATGGCTACACCTTC; CDR3 protein: CAIRDSNYGYTF; V gene: TRBV28; J gene: TRBJ1-2; D gene: TRBD1; clone size: -
CDR3 DNA: TGTGCCAGCAGTGTACAGGGTGGGGGCTATGGCTACACCTTC; CDR3 protein: CASSVQGGGYGYTF; V gene: TRBV2; J gene: TRBJ1-2; D gene: -; clone size: -
CDR3 DNA: TGCGCCAGCAGCCTTGACAGGGGAGGAAGGGCTAATGAAAAACTGTTTTTT; CDR3 protein: CASSLDRGGRANEKLFF; V gene: TRBV4-1; J gene: TRBJ1-4; D gene: TRBD1; clone size: few
CDR3 DNA: TGCAGCTGCCTAGGGACTCGAACCTACGAGCAGTACTTC; CDR3 protein: CSCLGTRTYEQYF; V gene: TRBV29-1; J gene: TRBJ2-7; D gene: -; clone size: -
CDR3 DNA: TGTGCCGGGTCTAGCGGGAGCCCCCTGTCCTCCTACAATGAGCAGTTCTTC; CDR3 protein: CAGSSGSPLSSYNEQFF; V gene: TRBV7-9; J gene: TRBJ2-1; D gene: TRBD2; clone size: -
CDR3 DNA: TGTGCCAGCAGCTCGGACAGCTATGGCTACACCTTC; CDR3 protein: CASSSDSYGYTF; V gene: TRBV5-4; J gene: TRBJ1-2; D gene: -; clone size: -